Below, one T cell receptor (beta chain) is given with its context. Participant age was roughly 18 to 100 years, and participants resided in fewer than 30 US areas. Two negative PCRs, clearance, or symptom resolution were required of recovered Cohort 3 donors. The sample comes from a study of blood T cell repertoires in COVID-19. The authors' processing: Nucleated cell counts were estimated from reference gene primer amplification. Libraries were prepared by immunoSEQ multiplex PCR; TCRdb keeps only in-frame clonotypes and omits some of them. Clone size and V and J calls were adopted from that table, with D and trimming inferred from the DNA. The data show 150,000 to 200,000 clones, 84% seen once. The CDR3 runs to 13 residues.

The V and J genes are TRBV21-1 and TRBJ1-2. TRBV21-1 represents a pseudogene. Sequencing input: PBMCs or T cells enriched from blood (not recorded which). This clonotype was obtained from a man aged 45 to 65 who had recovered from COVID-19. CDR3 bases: TGTGCCAGCACCCAAAGTCTCGGGGAAGGCTACACCTTC. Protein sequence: CASTQSLGEGYTF.